Below, one T cell receptor (beta chain) is given with its context. Its antigen is unidentified. This sample stems from a study of T cell clones after liver transplantation. Study-wide points: Graft donor-reactive T cells may have migrated into the graft rather than being deleted. Conclusions were preliminary, with small, heterogeneous patient groups.

Germline lookup yields CDR1 SEHNR and CDR2 FQNEAQ (reference sequence). The V and J ends lost 5 bases and 3 bases, in that order; junction bases with no gene match: 11. CDR3 length equals 16 residues. Libraries were prepared by immunoSEQ multiplex PCR; TCRdb keeps only in-frame clonotypes and omits some of them. The table records tens of thousands of clones, roughly 80% of them present only once. The sequence was obtained from a human patient who received a liver transplant. These T cells may partly come from the graft donor. The source material was CD8+ T cells from blood, sampled around 52 months after liver transplant. The chain couples TRBV7-9 to TRBJ1-1; 8 bases fit TRBD1. CDR3 protein: CASSPSTDRVYTEAFF. CDR3 coding DNA: TGTGCCAGCAGCCCGAGTACGGACAGGGTCTACACTGAAGCTTTCTTT.